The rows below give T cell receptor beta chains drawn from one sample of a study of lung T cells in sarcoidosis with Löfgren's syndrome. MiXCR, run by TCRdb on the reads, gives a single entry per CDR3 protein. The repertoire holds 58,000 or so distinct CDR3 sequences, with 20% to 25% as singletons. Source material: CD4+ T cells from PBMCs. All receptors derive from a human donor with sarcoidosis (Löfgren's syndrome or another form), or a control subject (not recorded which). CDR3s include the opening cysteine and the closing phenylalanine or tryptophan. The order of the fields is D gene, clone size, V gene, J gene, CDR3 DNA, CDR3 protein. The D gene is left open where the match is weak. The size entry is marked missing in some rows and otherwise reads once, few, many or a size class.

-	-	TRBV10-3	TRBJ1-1	TGTGCCATCAATTCAAACAGCGATGAAGCTTTCTTT	CAINSNSDEAFF
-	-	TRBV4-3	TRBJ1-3	TGCGCCAGCAGCCAAGCCCTGGGGGGAAACACCATATATTTT	CASSQALGGNTIYF
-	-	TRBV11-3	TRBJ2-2	TGTGCCAGCAGCTTGAGTAATGGGTACGGGGAGCTGTTTTTT	CASSLSNGYGELFF
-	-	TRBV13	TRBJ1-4	TGTGCCAGCAGCCTACTAGGGACGGAAGAAAAACTGTTTTTT	CASSLLGTEEKLFF
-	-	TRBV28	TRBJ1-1	TGTGCCAGCAGTTTATTTCCCGCCTTAACAGGACTAAACACTGAAGCTTTCTTT	CASSLFPALTGLNTEAFF
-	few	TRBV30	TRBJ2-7	TGTGCCTGGAGAGGGAACTACGAGCAGTACTTC	CAWRGNYEQYF
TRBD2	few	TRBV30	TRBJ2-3	TGTGCCTGGAGTGGTGGGACTAGCGGGAGTAGCACAGATACGCAGTATTTT	CAWSGGTSGSSTDTQYF
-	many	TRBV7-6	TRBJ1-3	TGTGCCAGCAGCTTGTCGTCTGGAAACACCATATATTTT	CASSLSSGNTIYF
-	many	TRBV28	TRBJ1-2	TGTGCCAGCAGTTTCGGAGGGTCCTATGGCTACACCTTC	CASSFGGSYGYTF
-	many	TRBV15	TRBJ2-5	TGTGCCACCAGCAGAGTCGCTATCGGGACCCAGTACTTC	CATSRVAIGTQYF
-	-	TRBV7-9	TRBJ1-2	TGTGCCAGCAGCTTAGCAGGCAGGGACTATGGCTACACCTTC	CASSLAGRDYGYTF
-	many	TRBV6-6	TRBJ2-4	TGTGCCAGCAGTTACTCGAGCTCGGGGACCTTTCAAGACATTCAGTACTTC	CASSYSSSGTFQDIQYF
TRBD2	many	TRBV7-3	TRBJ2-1	TGTGCCAGCAGCAGATCCGGGACTAGCGGGGCAACGGGACAGTTCTTC	CASSRSGTSGATGQFF
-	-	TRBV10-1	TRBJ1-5	TGCGCCAGCAGTGACAGGGGTCAGCCCCAGCATTTT	CASSDRGQPQHF
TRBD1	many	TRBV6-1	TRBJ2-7	TGTGCCAGCAGTCCTTCGGGACAGCGTATCTCCTACGAGCAGTACTTC	CASSPSGQRISYEQYF
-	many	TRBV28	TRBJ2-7	TGTGCCAGCAGTGCATACCAGCCCGGGACTTACACCTACGAGCAGTACTTC	CASSAYQPGTYTYEQYF
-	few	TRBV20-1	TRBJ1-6	TGCAGTGTCGTCGACCCTCGGGGTCGCCCCCTCCACTTT	CSVVDPRGRPLHF
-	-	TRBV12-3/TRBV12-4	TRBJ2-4	TGTGCCAGCAGTTTCCGCTGGGCACCCAAAAACATTCAGTACTTC	CASSFRWAPKNIQYF
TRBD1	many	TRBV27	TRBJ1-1	TGTGCCAGCAGTCCACGGACAGGGATTAAGGGCACTGAAGCTTTCTTT	CASSPRTGIKGTEAFF
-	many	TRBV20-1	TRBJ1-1	TGCAGTGCTAGACGAGGGGGGCGCCTTGAAGCTTTCTTT	CSARRGGRLEAFF
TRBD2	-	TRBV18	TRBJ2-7	TGTGCCAGCTCACCTAAGCTACTAGCGGGAGGGCCCCACGAGCAGTACTTC	CASSPKLLAGGPHEQYF
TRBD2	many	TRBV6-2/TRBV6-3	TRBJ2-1	TGTGCCAGCAGTTACCCTACTAGCGGGGTCTTC	CASSYPTSGVF
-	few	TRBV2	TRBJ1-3	TGTGCCAGCTGCATCCTCTCTGGAAACACCATATATTTT	CASCILSGNTIYF
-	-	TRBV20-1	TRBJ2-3	TGCAGTGTTCTGACCGGGGGTCCTAGCACAGATACGCAGTATTTT	CSVLTGGPSTDTQYF
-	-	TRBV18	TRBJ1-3	TGTGCCAGCGGGACGTCTGGAAACACCATATATTTT	CASGTSGNTIYF
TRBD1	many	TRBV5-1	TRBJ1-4	TGCGCCAGCAGCTCACGGGGGACAGATGAAAAACTGTTTTTT	CASSSRGTDEKLFF
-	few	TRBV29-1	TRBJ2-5	TGCAGCGTTGTGGTATCGCCGCAAGAGACCCAGTACTTC	CSVVVSPQETQYF
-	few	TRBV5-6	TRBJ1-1	TGTGCCAGCAGACGTAGGGAATTGGTGGCTGAAGCTTTCTTT	CASRRRELVAEAFF
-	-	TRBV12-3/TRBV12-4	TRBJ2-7	TGTGCCAGCAGTTTTACGGGGCGGAACGAGCAGTACTTC	CASSFTGRNEQYF
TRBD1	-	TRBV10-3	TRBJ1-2	TGTGCCATCAGTGAAATGGAGGGGGCGCATGGCTCCACCTTC	CAISEMEGAHGSTF
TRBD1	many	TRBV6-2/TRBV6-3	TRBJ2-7	TGTGCCAGCAGTTACTCGCCGACAGGGGCGATTGAGCAGTACTTC	CASSYSPTGAIEQYF
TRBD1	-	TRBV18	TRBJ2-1	TGTGCCAGCTCCCGTACCGGGACAGGGAGCCACAATGAGCAGTTCTTC	CASSRTGTGSHNEQFF
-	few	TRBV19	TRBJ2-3	TGTGCCAGTAGTATACAGGGGAGCACAGATACGCAGTATTTT	CASSIQGSTDTQYF
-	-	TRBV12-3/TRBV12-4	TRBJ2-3	TGTGTCAGCAGATCTACAGATACGCAGTATTTT	CVSRSTDTQYF
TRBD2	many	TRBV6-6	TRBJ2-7	TGTGCCAGCAGTTACTCTGGGACTAGGCGAACCGAGCAGTACTTC	CASSYSGTRRTEQYF
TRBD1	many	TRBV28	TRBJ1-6	TGTGCCAGCAGTGCAACCTCCGGGACAGCGCGGTCACCCCTCCACTTT	CASSATSGTARSPLHF
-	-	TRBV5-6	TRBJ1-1	TGTGCCAGCAGCGTTGGACCTCCGAACACTGAAGCTTTCTTT	CASSVGPPNTEAFF
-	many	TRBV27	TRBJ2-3	TGTGCCAGCAGTTTAGCCCCCCCGGTTTACCGGGAGTTAGATACGCAGTATTTT	CASSLAPPVYRELDTQYF
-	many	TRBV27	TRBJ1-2	TGTGCCAGCAGTGCTTCATGGGGGGGTAACTATGGCTACACCTTC	CASSASWGGNYGYTF
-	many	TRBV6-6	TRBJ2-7	TGTGCCAGCAGTTACCCTGTAGACGGGATAAGCTCCTACGAGCAGTACTTC	CASSYPVDGISSYEQYF
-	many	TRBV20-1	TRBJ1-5	TGCAGTGCTTGCACAGGGAGCAATCAGCCCCAGCATTTT	CSACTGSNQPQHF
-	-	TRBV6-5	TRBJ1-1	TGTGCCGGCAGTTACTCTTGGACGGTGGACACTGAAGCTTTCTTT	CAGSYSWTVDTEAFF
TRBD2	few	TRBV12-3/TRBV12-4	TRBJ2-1	TGTGCCAGCAGCTCACTAGCGGGAGTGTACAATGAGCAGTTCTTC	CASSSLAGVYNEQFF
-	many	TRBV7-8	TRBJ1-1	TGTGCCAGCAGCCGACAGATACGTACTGAAGCTTTCTTT	CASSRQIRTEAFF
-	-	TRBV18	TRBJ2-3	TGTGCCAGCTCACCACCTGGACACCCTAGCACAGATACGCAGTATTTT	CASSPPGHPSTDTQYF
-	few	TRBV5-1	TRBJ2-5	TGCGCCAGCAGCTCGGGAACAGTGGGACATTGGGGAGAGACCCAGTACTTC	CASSSGTVGHWGETQYF
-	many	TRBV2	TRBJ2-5	TGTGCCATCCAAAACCGGGACAAAAATCAAGAGACCCAGTACTTC	CAIQNRDKNQETQYF
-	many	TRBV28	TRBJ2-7	TGTGCCAGCAGTTTATGGAGGGGGGCATCCTACGAGCAGTACTTC	CASSLWRGASYEQYF
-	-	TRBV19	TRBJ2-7	TGTGCCAGCAGCTCAATCTCCAGCTCCTACGAGCAGTACTTC	CASSSISSSYEQYF
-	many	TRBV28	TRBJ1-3	TGTGCCAGCAGTTTAACGGGGGCCGGGGGAAACACCATATATTTT	CASSLTGAGGNTIYF
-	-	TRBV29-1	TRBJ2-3	TGCAGCGTTTACGGGGGGCACGGAGATACGCAGTATTTT	CSVYGGHGDTQYF